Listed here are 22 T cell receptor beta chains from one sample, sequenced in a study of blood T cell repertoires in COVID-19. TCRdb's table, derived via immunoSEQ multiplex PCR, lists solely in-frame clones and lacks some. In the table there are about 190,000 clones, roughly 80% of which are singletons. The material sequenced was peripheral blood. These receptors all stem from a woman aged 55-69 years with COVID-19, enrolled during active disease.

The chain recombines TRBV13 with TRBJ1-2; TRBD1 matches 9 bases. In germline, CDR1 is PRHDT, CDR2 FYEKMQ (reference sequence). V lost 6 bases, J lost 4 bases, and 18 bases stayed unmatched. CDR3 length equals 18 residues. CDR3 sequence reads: CASRPTGGQGLFAYGYTF. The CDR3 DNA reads TGTGCCAGCAGGCCTACCGGGGGACAGGGTCTTTTCGCCTATGGCTACACCTTC.

The CDR3 sequence is CASSPSGFTDTQYF. In nucleotides, the CDR3 is TGTGCCAGCAGCCCCTCCGGGTTCACAGATACGCAGTATTTT. The rearrangement joins TRBV11-3 to TRBJ2-3, with D unclear. In germline, CDR1 is SGHNT, CDR2 YENEEA. Deletions cut 5 bases from V and 2 bases from J, with 11 bases between. This CDR3 comprises 14 residues.

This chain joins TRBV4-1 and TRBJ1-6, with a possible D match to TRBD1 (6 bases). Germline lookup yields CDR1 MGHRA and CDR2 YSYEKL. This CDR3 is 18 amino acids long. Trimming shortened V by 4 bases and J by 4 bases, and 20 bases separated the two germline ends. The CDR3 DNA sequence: TGCGCCAGCAGCCCCCGAGGGGAGGGGGATAGTTATAATTCACCCCTCCACTTT. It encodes CASSPRGEGDSYNSPLHF.

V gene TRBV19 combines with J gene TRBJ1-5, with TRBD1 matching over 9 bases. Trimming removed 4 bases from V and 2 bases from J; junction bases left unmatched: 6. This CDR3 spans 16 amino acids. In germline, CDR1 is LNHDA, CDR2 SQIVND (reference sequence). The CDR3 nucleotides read TGTGCCAGTAGTAGAGGGACAGGGCGCGGCAATCAGCCCCAGCATTTT. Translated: CASSRGTGRGNQPQHF. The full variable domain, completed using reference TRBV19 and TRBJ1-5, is DGGITQSPKYLFRKEGQNVTLSCEQNLNHDAMYWYRQDPGQGLRLIYYSQIVNDFQKGDIAEGYSVSREKKESFPLTVTSAQKNPTAFYLCASSRGTGRGNQPQHFGDGTRLSIL.

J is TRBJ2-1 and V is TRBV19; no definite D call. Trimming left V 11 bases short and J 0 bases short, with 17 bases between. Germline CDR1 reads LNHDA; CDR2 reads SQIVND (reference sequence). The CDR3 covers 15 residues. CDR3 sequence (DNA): TGTGCCTCCCTGGGTCGGAACAGCTCCTACAATGAGCAGTTCTTC. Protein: CASLGRNSSYNEQFF.

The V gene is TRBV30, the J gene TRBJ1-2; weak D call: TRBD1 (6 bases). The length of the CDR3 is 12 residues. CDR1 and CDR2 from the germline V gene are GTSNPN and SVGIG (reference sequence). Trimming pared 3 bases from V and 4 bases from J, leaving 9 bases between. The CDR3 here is CAWSTGTYGYTF. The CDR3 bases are TGTGCCTGGAGCACAGGGACCTATGGCTACACCTTC.

This CDR3 reads CSVDPREEPYNEQFF. CDR3 sequence (DNA): TGCAGCGTGGACCCCAGGGAGGAGCCCTACAATGAGCAGTTCTTC. The chain joins TRBV29-1 to TRBJ2-1, with D maybe TRBD2 (6 bases). The V gene's germline CDR1 is SQVTM and CDR2 ANQGSEA. With 6 bases removed from V and 2 bases from J, the gap between germline ends came to 17 bases. The CDR3 totals 15 residues.

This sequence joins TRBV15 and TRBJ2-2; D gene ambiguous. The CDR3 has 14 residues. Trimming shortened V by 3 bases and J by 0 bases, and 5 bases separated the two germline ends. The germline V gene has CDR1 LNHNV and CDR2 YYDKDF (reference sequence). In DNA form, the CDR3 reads TGTGCCACCAGCAGCCCCGCGAACACCGGGGAGCTGTTTTTT. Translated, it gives CATSSPANTGELFF.

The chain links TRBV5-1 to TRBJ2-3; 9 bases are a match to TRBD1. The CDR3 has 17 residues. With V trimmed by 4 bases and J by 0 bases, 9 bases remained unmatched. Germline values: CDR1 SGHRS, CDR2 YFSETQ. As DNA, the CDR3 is TGCGCCAGCAGCATACGGGGGACAGGGACTAGCACAGATACGCAGTATTTT. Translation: CASSIRGTGTSTDTQYF.

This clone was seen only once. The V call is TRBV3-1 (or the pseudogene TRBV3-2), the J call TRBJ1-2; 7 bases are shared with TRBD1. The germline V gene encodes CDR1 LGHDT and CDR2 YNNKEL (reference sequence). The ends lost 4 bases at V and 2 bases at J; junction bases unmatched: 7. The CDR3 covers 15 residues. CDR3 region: CASSPGQPANYGYTF. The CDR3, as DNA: TGTGCCAGCAGCCCGGGACAGCCAGCAAACTATGGCTACACCTTC.

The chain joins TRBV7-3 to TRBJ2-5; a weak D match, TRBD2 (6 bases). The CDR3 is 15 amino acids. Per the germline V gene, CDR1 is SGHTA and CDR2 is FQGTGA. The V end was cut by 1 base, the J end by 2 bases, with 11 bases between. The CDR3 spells CASSLNGGAQETQYF. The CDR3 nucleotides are TGTGCCAGCAGCTTAAACGGGGGAGCACAAGAGACCCAGTACTTC.

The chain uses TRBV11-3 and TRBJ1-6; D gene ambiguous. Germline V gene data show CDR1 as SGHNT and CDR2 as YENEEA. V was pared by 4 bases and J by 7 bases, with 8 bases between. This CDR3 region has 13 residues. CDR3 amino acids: CASSSGPNSPLHF. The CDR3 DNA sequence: TGTGCCAGCAGCTCTGGCCCGAATTCACCCCTCCACTTT.

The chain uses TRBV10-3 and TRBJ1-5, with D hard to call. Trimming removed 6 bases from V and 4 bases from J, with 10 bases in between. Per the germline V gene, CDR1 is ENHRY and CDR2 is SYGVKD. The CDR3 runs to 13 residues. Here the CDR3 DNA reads TGTGCCATCAGCAACAGCGGTAATCAGCCCCAGCATTTT. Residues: CAISNSGNQPQHF.

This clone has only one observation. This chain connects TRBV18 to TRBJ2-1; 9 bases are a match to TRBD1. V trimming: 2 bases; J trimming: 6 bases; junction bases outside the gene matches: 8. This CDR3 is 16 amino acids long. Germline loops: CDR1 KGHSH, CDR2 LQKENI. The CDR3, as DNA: TGTGCCAGCTCACCAAGGACCGGGACAGGGTTCAATGAGCAGTTCTTC. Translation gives CASSPRTGTGFNEQFF.

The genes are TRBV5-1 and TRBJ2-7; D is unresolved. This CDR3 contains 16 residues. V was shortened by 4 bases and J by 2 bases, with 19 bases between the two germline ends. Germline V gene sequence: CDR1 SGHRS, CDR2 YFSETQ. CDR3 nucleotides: TGCGCCAGCAGCCATAATTACCGAGGAGTAACCTACGAGCAGTACTTC. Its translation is CASSHNYRGVTYEQYF.

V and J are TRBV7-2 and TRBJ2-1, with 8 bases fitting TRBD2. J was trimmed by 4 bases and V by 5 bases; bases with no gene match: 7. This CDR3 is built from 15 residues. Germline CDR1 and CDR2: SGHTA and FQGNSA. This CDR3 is CASSTSRGGYNEQFF. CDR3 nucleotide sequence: TGTGCCAGCAGCACCTCCCGGGGGGGGTACAATGAGCAGTTCTTC. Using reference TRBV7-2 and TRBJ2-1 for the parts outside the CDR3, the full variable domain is GAGVSQSPSNKVTEKGKDVELRCDPISGHTALYWYRQSLGQGLEFLIYFQGNSAPDKSGLPSDRFSAERTGGSVSTLTIQRTQQEDSAVYLCASSTSRGGYNEQFFGPGTRLTVL.

DNA of the CDR3: TGTGCCAGCAGCCAACCCCCAGGGGAGACTGAAGCTTTCTTT. Translating gives CASSQPPGETEAFF. This chain joins TRBV4-2 and TRBJ1-1, with D possibly being TRBD1 (6 bases). With 2 bases removed from V and 5 bases from J, the gap between germline ends came to 12 bases. Germline V gene lookup returns CDR1 LGHNA and CDR2 YNFKEQ. CDR3 length equals 14 residues.

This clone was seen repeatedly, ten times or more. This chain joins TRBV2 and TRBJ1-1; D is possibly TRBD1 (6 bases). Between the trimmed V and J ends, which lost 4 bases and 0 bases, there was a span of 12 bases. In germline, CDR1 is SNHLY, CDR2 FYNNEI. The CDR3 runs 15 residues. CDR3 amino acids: CASSVPGAMNTEAFF. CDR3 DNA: TGTGCCAGCAGTGTCCCAGGGGCCATGAACACTGAAGCTTTCTTT.

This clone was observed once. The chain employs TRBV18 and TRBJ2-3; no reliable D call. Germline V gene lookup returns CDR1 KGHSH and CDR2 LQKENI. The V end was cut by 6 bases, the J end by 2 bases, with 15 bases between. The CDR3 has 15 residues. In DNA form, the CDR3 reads TGTGCCAGCTCCTCCCGGCGACAAAACACAGATACGCAGTATTTT. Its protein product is CASSSRRQNTDTQYF.

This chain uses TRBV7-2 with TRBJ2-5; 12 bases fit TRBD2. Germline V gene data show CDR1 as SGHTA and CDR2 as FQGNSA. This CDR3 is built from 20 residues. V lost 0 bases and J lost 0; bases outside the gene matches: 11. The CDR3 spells CASSLAGLAGGIGDQETQYF. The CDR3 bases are TGTGCCAGCAGCTTAGCGGGGCTAGCGGGAGGGATTGGGGACCAAGAGACCCAGTACTTC.

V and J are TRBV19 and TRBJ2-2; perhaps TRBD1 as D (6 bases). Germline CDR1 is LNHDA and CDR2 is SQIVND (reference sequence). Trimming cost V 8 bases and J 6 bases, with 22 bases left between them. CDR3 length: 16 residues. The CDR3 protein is CASGNPGQMRAGELFF. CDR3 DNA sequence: TGTGCCAGTGGGAACCCCGGACAGATGAGGGCCGGGGAGCTGTTTTTT. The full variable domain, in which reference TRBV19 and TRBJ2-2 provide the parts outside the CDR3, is DGGITQSPKYLFRKEGQNVTLSCEQNLNHDAMYWYRQDPGQGLRLIYYSQIVNDFQKGDIAEGYSVSREKKESFPLTVTSAQKNPTAFYLCASGNPGQMRAGELFFGEGSRLTVL.

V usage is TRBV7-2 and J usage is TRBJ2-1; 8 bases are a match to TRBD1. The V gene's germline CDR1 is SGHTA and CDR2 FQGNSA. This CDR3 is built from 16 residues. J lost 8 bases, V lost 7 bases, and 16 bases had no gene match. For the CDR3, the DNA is TGTGCCAGCACCCCGTCGGGAACAGGGGGTTTTCATGAGCAGTTCTTC. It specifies CASTPSGTGGFHEQFF. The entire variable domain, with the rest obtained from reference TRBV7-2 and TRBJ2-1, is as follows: GAGVSQSPSNKVTEKGKDVELRCDPISGHTALYWYRQSLGQGLEFLIYFQGNSAPDKSGLPSDRFSAERTGGSVSTLTIQRTQQEDSAVYLCASTPSGTGGFHEQFFGPGTRLTVL.